Shown below are 27 T cell receptor beta chains from a single sample sequenced in a study of T cells after yellow fever vaccination (dated by TCRdb to about 2019). In the paper's terms, the treatment or condition label means: live attenuated yellow fever vaccine strain. The library came from 5' RACE. Sequencing used an Illumina HiSeq 2500. The public reads were quality trimmed at Q25 with fastp and then assembled into clones with MiXCR by TCRdb, keeping productive beta chains. CDR3 protein duplicates are merged, each entry listing the most common genes and DNA. The sample contains about 320,000 distinct CDR3 sequences, 6.8% of them found a single time. The ten largest account for about a sixth of the sample. The source was PBMCs, collected roughly 45 days after the first yellow fever vaccination. These TCRs come from a young man who received the YFV17D yellow fever vaccine.

This clonotype was seen a few times. This rearrangement joins TRBV20-1 to TRBJ2-3; D may be TRBD1 (6 bases). This CDR3 comprises 16 residues. Trimming cost V 5 bases and J 3 bases, with 21 bases left between them. The germline CDR1 and CDR2 sequences are DFQATT and SNEGSKA (reference sequence). The CDR3 nucleotides read TGCAGTGCTTACCGCCCACAGGGTCCACTAACAGATACGCAGTATTTT. Protein sequence: CSAYRPQGPLTDTQYF.

The rearrangement joins TRBV7-9 to TRBJ1-6; D perhaps matches TRBD1 (5 bases). Trimming took off 4 bases at V and 8 bases at J, with 15 bases between the two ends. CDR1 is SEHNR and CDR2 is FQNEAQ in the germline V gene (reference sequence). The CDR3 covers 15 residues. Here the CDR3 DNA reads TGTGCCAGCAGCTCACATAATACAGGTTATTCACCCCTCCACTTT. This gives the protein CASSSHNTGYSPLHF.

This clonotype was detected ten times or more. The chain couples TRBV24-1 to TRBJ2-3; TRBD1 aligns across 7 bases. This CDR3 region has 16 residues. V lost 0 bases to trimming and J lost 0 bases; unmatched junction nucleotides: 2. Germline lookup yields CDR1 KGHDR and CDR2 SFDVKD. CDR3 sequence reads: CATSDLKGQSTDTQYF. CDR3 DNA sequence: TGTGCCACCAGTGATTTGAAGGGACAGAGCACAGATACGCAGTATTTT.

This clonotype was counted between two and nine times. The chain couples TRBV7-2 to TRBJ2-3; 9 bases align to TRBD2. The CDR3 contains 16 residues. Germline lookup yields CDR1 SGHTA and CDR2 FQGNSA. V gave up 4 bases and J gave up 5 bases; unmatched junction bases: 10. The CDR3 DNA reads as TGTGCCAGCAGCTCACCCCAAGCGGGGGGCCTAGATACGCAGTATTTT. Translating it yields CASSSPQAGGLDTQYF.

In this sample, this clonotype turned up a few times. This chain joins TRBV5-1 and TRBJ2-5; TRBD1 matches 9 bases. J gave up 8 bases and V 0 bases, and 5 bases lay outside the gene matches. Germline loops: CDR1 SGHRS, CDR2 YFSETQ. This CDR3 region has 14 residues. In nucleotides, the CDR3 is TGCGCCAGCAGCTTGGTGGGACAGGGTGACACCCAGTACTTC. This sequence encodes CASSLVGQGDTQYF. Together with reference TRBV5-1 and TRBJ2-5, the CDR3 gives the full variable domain: KAGVTQTPRYLIKTRGQQVTLSCSPISGHRSVSWYQQTPGQGLQFLFEYFSETQRNKGNFPGRFSGRQFSNSRSEMNVSTLELGDSALYLCASSLVGQGDTQYFGPGTRLLVL.

The chain couples TRBV6-2 or TRBV6-3 to TRBJ2-1; 8 bases fit TRBD2. V lost 3 bases and J lost 2; bases outside the gene matches: 9. CDR1 is MNHEY and CDR2 is SVGEGT in the germline V gene. There are 17 residues in the CDR3. The CDR3: CASSYLAGGRTYNEQFF. In DNA form, the CDR3 reads TGTGCCAGCAGTTATTTGGCGGGGGGCCGGACCTACAATGAGCAGTTCTTC.

The chain has TRBV19 and TRBJ2-7; the D gene is possibly TRBD1 (5 bases). CDR3 size: 15 residues. The germline V and J ends were trimmed by 6 bases and 1 base, with 16 bases remaining between them. Looked up from germline, CDR1 is LNHDA and CDR2 is SQIVND (reference sequence). As DNA, the CDR3 is TGTGCCAGTAGAAGAGACAGATGGAGTTCCTACGAGCAGTACTTC. Translated: CASRRDRWSSYEQYF.

The rearrangement links TRBV10-3 to TRBJ2-7, with 10 bases fitting TRBD1. The CDR3 has 15 residues. In germline, CDR1 is ENHRY, CDR2 SYGVKD. J gave up 5 bases and V 9 bases, and 13 bases lay outside the gene matches. This chain's CDR3 is CAMTTGTGDSHEQYF. In DNA form, the CDR3 reads TGTGCCATGACTACCGGGACAGGGGATTCCCACGAGCAGTACTTC.

This clonotype was picked up a small number of times. This chain uses TRBV19 with TRBJ2-7; D possibly matches TRBD1 or TRBD2 (5 bases each). Germline V gene sequence: CDR1 LNHDA, CDR2 SQIVND (reference sequence). The ends were cut back, 4 bases at V and 3 bases at J, with 13 bases in the middle. CDR3 length: 14 amino acids. CDR3 residues: CASSNARGVYEQYF. DNA for the CDR3: TGTGCCAGTAGTAACGCTAGAGGGGTCTACGAGCAGTACTTC.

V is TRBV11-2 and J is TRBJ1-3, with D possibly TRBD1 on 5 matching bases. The CDR3 runs 18 residues. CDR1 SGHAT and CDR2 FQNNGV come from the germline V gene. V was trimmed by 5 bases and J by 0 bases, leaving 20 bases between them. Here the CDR3 reads CASSHRGRGTLSGNTIYF. The CDR3 DNA reads TGTGCCAGCAGCCACCGGGGCCGGGGGACTCTCTCTGGAAACACCATATATTTT.

The V and J genes are TRBV2 and TRBJ2-2; D perhaps matches TRBD2 (6 bases). Germline CDR1 and CDR2: SNHLY and FYNNEI. CDR3 length: 13 amino acids. Trimming removed 6 bases from V and 7 bases from J, with 12 bases in between. In DNA, the CDR3 is TGTGCCAGCAGGCAGGAGGGTGACGGGGAGCTGTTTTTT. Protein product: CASRQEGDGELFF.

This clonotype was observed a handful of times. The chain couples TRBV4-3 to TRBJ1-2, with TRBD1 as a possible D gene (5 bases). Germline V lookup: CDR1 LGHNA, CDR2 YSLEER. Deletions cut 5 bases from V and 4 bases from J, with 14 bases between. This CDR3 comprises 14 residues. CDR3 DNA sequence: TGCGCCAGCAGCGGCTGGGGCGCGGGCTATGGCTACACCTTC. It is translated as CASSGWGAGYGYTF.

This clonotype was found many times. CDR3 sequence: CSAPDNYGYTF. The CDR3 DNA is TGCAGTGCTCCAGATAACTATGGCTACACCTTC. The genes are TRBV20-1 and TRBJ1-2; no clear D gene. CDR3 length: 11 residues. V gave up 5 bases and J gave up 1 base, with 5 bases separating them. CDR1 DFQATT and CDR2 SNEGSKA come from the germline V gene (reference sequence).

Only a few counts were recorded for this clonotype. As DNA, the CDR3 is TGTGCCAGCAGCTTATATCACGGTAACACTGAAGCTTTCTTT. This translates into CASSLYHGNTEAFF. The chain uses TRBV7-3 and TRBJ1-1; D gene uncertain. V lost 2 bases to trimming and J lost 2 bases, with 9 bases between them. The CDR3 sequence is 14 residues long. Germline loops: CDR1 SGHTA, CDR2 FQGTGA.

Only a few counts were recorded for this clonotype. This chain joins TRBV5-1 and TRBJ2-7; D tentatively fits TRBD1 or TRBD2 (5 bases each). CDR1 is SGHRS and CDR2 is YFSETQ in the germline V gene. The CDR3 contains 14 residues. V shed 0 bases and J shed 6 bases, with 13 bases lying between them. The CDR3 bases are TGCGCCAGCAGCTTGGAGGCTGGGGCGGGCGAGCAGTACTTC. Translating gives CASSLEAGAGEQYF.

This clonotype was counted only a few times. The V and J genes are TRBV25-1 and TRBJ2-5, with 10 bases identical to TRBD1. There are 15 residues in the CDR3. The germline V gene encodes CDR1 MGHDK and CDR2 SYGVNS. The J segment lost 1 base and the V segment lost 7 bases, leaving 6 bases of the junction unmatched. CDR3 region: CASTEGTGAQETQYF. DNA of the CDR3: TGTGCCAGCACCGAAGGGACAGGGGCCCAAGAGACCCAGTACTTC.

The rearrangement uses TRBV5-1 and TRBJ2-6; a weak D match, TRBD1 (6 bases). This CDR3 is 19 amino acids long. CDR1 is SGHRS and CDR2 is YFSETQ in the germline V gene. V was cut by 5 bases and J by 1 base, with 22 bases left in between. The CDR3 loop is CASSHWDITSQSGANVLTF. The DNA of the CDR3 is TGCGCCAGCAGTCACTGGGACATCACTAGTCAGTCTGGGGCCAACGTCCTGACTTTC. The full variable domain, its missing parts supplied by reference TRBV5-1 and TRBJ2-6, is KAGVTQTPRYLIKTRGQQVTLSCSPISGHRSVSWYQQTPGQGLQFLFEYFSETQRNKGNFPGRFSGRQFSNSRSEMNVSTLELGDSALYLCASSHWDITSQSGANVLTFGAGSRLTVL.

The V call is TRBV28, the J call TRBJ2-7, with 7 nucleotides matching TRBD1. V shed 6 bases and J 7 bases; nucleotides not matched to a gene: 6. The CDR3 is 12 residues long. The V gene's germline CDR1 is MDHEN and CDR2 SYDVKM. The CDR3 here is CASRVQGREQYF. The CDR3 nucleotides read TGTGCCAGCAGGGTACAGGGGAGAGAGCAGTACTTC.

In its sample, this clonotype was seen a few times. V usage is TRBV4-1 and J usage is TRBJ2-2, with D possibly matching TRBD1 (6 bases). Germline V gene data show CDR1 as MGHRA and CDR2 as YSYEKL. Trimming stripped 5 bases from V and 1 base from J, with 11 bases between. This CDR3 is built from 15 residues. CDR3 residues: CASSDRFVNTGELFF. DNA of the CDR3: TGCGCCAGCAGCGACAGGTTCGTGAACACCGGGGAGCTGTTTTTT.

This rearrangement joins TRBV5-6 to TRBJ2-1, with 11 bases fitting TRBD2. J lost 8 bases, V lost 0 bases, and 7 bases had no gene match. The germline CDR1 and CDR2 sequences are SGHDT and YYEEEE. The CDR3 is 16 residues long. CDR3 DNA: TGTGCCAGCAGCTTGGTCCTAGCGGGGGGCCCGGATGAGCAGTTCTTC. This sequence encodes CASSLVLAGGPDEQFF.

This sequence joins TRBV14 and TRBJ1-2; the D is unclear. Germline assignment: CDR1 SGHDN and CDR2 FVKESK. The CDR3 is 13 amino acids. The germline V and J ends were trimmed by 0 bases and 7 bases, with 9 bases remaining between them. CDR3 DNA: TGTGCCAGCAGCCAAGAGCGCAGATCTGGCTACACCTTC. Translated: CASSQERRSGYTF.

In this sample, this clonotype turned up a few times. The chain recombines TRBV11-2 with TRBJ2-3; perhaps TRBD2 as D (5 bases). V lost 3 bases to trimming and J lost 0 bases, with 7 bases between them. The CDR3 length is 14 residues. Per germline, CDR1 SGHAT and CDR2 FQNNGV. The CDR3: CASSFQRSTDTQYF. The CDR3 DNA sequence: TGTGCCAGCAGCTTCCAGCGGAGCACAGATACGCAGTATTTT.

This rearrangement joins TRBV24-1 to TRBJ2-3, with D perhaps matching TRBD2 (6 bases). Trimming removed 4 bases from V and 11 bases from J, with 21 bases in between. From germline, CDR1 is KGHDR and CDR2 SFDVKD. This CDR3 is built from 15 residues. DNA for the CDR3: TGTGCCACCAGTGACTCCAGCGGGCTCCCAAGGGGGCAGTATTTT. Translation gives CATSDSSGLPRGQYF.

This clonotype was recorded a few times. The gene calls are TRBV10-3 and TRBJ2-5; 10 nucleotides align to TRBD2. J lost 5 bases, V lost 3 bases, and 12 bases had no gene match. CDR1 and CDR2 (germline): ENHRY, SYGVKD. The CDR3 totals 17 residues. The CDR3 coding sequence is TGTGCCATCAGTGATACCGGGACTAGCGCTTCCAGGGAGACCCAGTACTTC. It encodes CAISDTGTSASRETQYF.

This clonotype was seen only a few times. The chain is built from TRBV5-6 and TRBJ2-5; TRBD2 matches at 8 bases. This CDR3 has 14 amino acids. With V trimmed by 4 bases and J by 10 bases, 12 bases remained unmatched. The germline CDR1 and CDR2 sequences are SGHDT and YYEEEE. The chain's CDR3 is CASSRDPGREDQYF. CDR3 DNA sequence: TGTGCCAGCAGCCGGGACCCGGGGCGGGAGGACCAGTACTTC.

This clonotype was observed a handful of times. This chain links TRBV5-1 with TRBJ2-3; 10 bases fit TRBD1. Germline CDR1 reads SGHRS; CDR2 reads YFSETQ. This CDR3 is 16 amino acids long. The V and J ends lost 3 bases and 3 bases, in that order; junction bases with no gene match: 7. Written as DNA, the CDR3 is TGCGCCAGCAGCTCATTTGGACAGGGGGGTACAGATACGCAGTATTTT. This translates into CASSSFGQGGTDTQYF.

This clonotype came up many times. This chain links TRBV12-3 or TRBV12-4 with TRBJ2-7; D is perhaps TRBD1 or TRBD2 (5 bases each). This CDR3 spans 13 amino acids. Trimming stripped 6 bases from V and 0 bases from J, with 9 bases between. The CDR3: CASRGTDSYEQYF. The CDR3 DNA reads TGTGCCAGCAGAGGGACGGACTCCTACGAGCAGTACTTC.